These 17 T cell receptor beta chains share one sample of origin, sequenced in a study of early T cells in non-severe SARS-CoV-2 infection. In TCRdb, the 5' RACE reads were re-called with MiXCR into one record per CDR3 protein. Among some 62,000 distinct CDR3 sequences listed, 8% to 9% were seen once. The input for sequencing was whole blood, taken at baseline. The source of these receptors is an adult who was a healthcare worker with PCR-confirmed SARS-CoV-2 infection or an uninfected control (not recorded which).

This clonotype was recorded a few times. The genes are TRBV10-3 and TRBJ2-7; 7 nucleotides match TRBD1. The CDR3 has 14 residues. The germline gives CDR1 ENHRY, CDR2 SYGVKD. V lost 1 base to trimming and J lost 4 bases; unmatched junction nucleotides: 4. The CDR3 spells CAISEYEQGYEQYF. CDR3 DNA: TGTGCCATCAGTGAGTACGAACAGGGGTACGAGCAGTACTTC.

The sample holds many counts of this clonotype. The rearrangement links TRBV12-3 or TRBV12-4 to TRBJ1-2, with unresolved D. Trimming removed 5 bases from V and 5 bases from J, with 12 bases in between. The length of the CDR3 is 13 residues. The CDR3 DNA is TGTGCCAGCAGTCCCCACGGCGATTATGGCTACACCTTC. Translation gives CASSPHGDYGYTF.

The chain has TRBV29-1 and TRBJ1-4; D unresolved. Germline assignment: CDR1 SQVTM and CDR2 ANQGSEA. The CDR3 contains 13 residues. The ends were cut back, 2 bases at V and 5 bases at J, with 9 bases in the middle. CDR3 region: CSVESTGNEKLFF. The CDR3 region has the DNA TGCAGCGTTGAATCGACGGGGAATGAAAAACTGTTTTTT.

The chain employs TRBV7-3 and TRBJ2-3; possible D gene TRBD2, 5 bases. Looked up from germline, CDR1 is SGHTA and CDR2 is FQGTGA. The CDR3 runs to 15 residues. Trimming took off 4 bases at V and 2 bases at J, with 13 bases between the two ends. CDR3 nucleotide sequence: TGTGCCAGCAGCTCCCCGGTGGGAGCCACAGATACGCAGTATTTT. As protein: CASSSPVGATDTQYF.

The sample holds many counts of this clonotype. The J gene is TRBJ2-7, the V gene TRBV27, with D tentatively TRBD1 (5 bases). The V and J ends lost 5 bases and 1 base respectively, with 12 bases between them. This CDR3 contains 14 residues. Germline V gives CDR1 MNHEY, CDR2 SMNVEV (reference sequence). The CDR3, as DNA: TGTGCCAGCAGTCCCCAAGGACAATCCTACGAGCAGTACTTC. Translating gives CASSPQGQSYEQYF.

At least ten counts were recorded for this clonotype. Here the CDR3 reads CAISGDRVGETQYF. The CDR3 region has the DNA TGTGCCATCAGTGGGGACAGGGTAGGCGAGACCCAGTACTTC. This rearrangement joins TRBV10-3 to TRBJ2-5; 9 bases are a match to TRBD1. The CDR3 has 14 residues. The junction had 5 bases not matched to a gene; V was cut back by 4 bases and J by 5 bases. In germline, CDR1 is ENHRY, CDR2 SYGVKD.

This clonotype has ten or more counts. This chain joins TRBV3-1 and TRBJ2-5; TRBD2 aligns across 10 bases. CDR3 size: 16 residues. Trimming cost V 1 base and J 5 bases; bases outside gene matches: 7. CDR1 and CDR2 from the germline V gene are LGHDT and YNNKEL (reference sequence). CDR3 nucleotide sequence: TGTGCCAGCAGCCAAGTCCTAGCGGGAGAGGGGGAGACCCAGTACTTC. It specifies CASSQVLAGEGETQYF.

This clonotype was picked up a small number of times. The chain couples TRBV3-1 to TRBJ2-1; D is perhaps TRBD1 (6 bases). CDR1 is LGHDT, CDR2 YNNKEL, per germline (reference sequence). The CDR3 loop spans 12 amino acids. Trimming stripped 4 bases from V and 9 bases from J, with 10 bases between. The chain's CDR3 is CASSPRGGEQFF. CDR3 nucleotides: TGTGCCAGCAGCCCTCGAGGGGGTGAGCAGTTCTTC.

The chain links TRBV7-3 to TRBJ1-1; no clear D gene. The germline V gene encodes CDR1 SGHTA and CDR2 FQGTGA. The V end was cut by 7 bases, the J end by 1 base, with 13 bases between. The CDR3 spans 14 residues. The CDR3, as DNA: TGTGCCAGCACCCTAGACGGAACGAACACTGAAGCTTTCTTT. This gives the protein CASTLDGTNTEAFF. Based on the CDR3 plus reference TRBV7-3 and TRBJ1-1, the full variable domain is GAGVSQTPSNKVTEKGKYVELRCDPISGHTALYWYRQSLGQGPEFLIYFQGTGAADDSGLPNDRFFAVRPEGSVSTLKIQRTERGDSAVYLCASTLDGTNTEAFFGQGTRLTVV.

In this sample, this clonotype turned up a few times. The rearrangement joins TRBV18 to TRBJ1-2; 9 bases are a match to TRBD1. CDR1 and CDR2 from the germline V gene are KGHSH and LQKENI. CDR3 length: 14 residues. J was trimmed by 4 bases and V by 4 bases; bases with no gene match: 4. Here the CDR3 DNA reads TGTGCCAGCTCACAACAGGGGGCTGGCTATGGCTACACCTTC. This gives the protein CASSQQGAGYGYTF.

This rearrangement joins TRBV6-6 to TRBJ2-4; D is unclear. Germline V gives CDR1 MNHNY, CDR2 SVGAGI (reference sequence). Trimming took off 0 bases at V and 8 bases at J, with 17 bases between the two ends. The length of the CDR3 is 16 residues. The CDR3 region has the DNA TGTGCCAGCAGTTACTCGAAAACAGCAATAGTCGACATTCAGTACTTC. Protein: CASSYSKTAIVDIQYF.

This clonotype was recorded a few times. The V call is TRBV7-9, the J call TRBJ1-1; possibly TRBD1 for D (6 bases). Germline CDR1 and CDR2: SEHNR and FQNEAQ (reference sequence). This CDR3 contains 16 residues. With 5 bases removed from V and 0 bases from J, the gap between germline ends came to 16 bases. In DNA, the CDR3 is TGTGCCAGCAGCCCTCGCCCGGGGGGCCTGAACACTGAAGCTTTCTTT. It yields the protein CASSPRPGGLNTEAFF.

In its sample, this clonotype was seen many times. The rearrangement uses TRBV3-1 and TRBJ1-5; D call uncertain. Looked up from germline, CDR1 is LGHDT and CDR2 is YNNKEL (reference sequence). The CDR3 has 14 amino acids. Deletions cut 3 bases from V and 0 bases from J, with 6 bases between. The CDR3 sequence: CASSQGYSNQPQHF. In DNA form, the CDR3 reads TGTGCCAGCAGCCAGGGGTATAGCAATCAGCCCCAGCATTTT. Variable domain in full (rest from reference TRBV3-1 and TRBJ1-5): DTAVSQTPKYLVTQMGNDKSIKCEQNLGHDTMYWYKQDSKKFLKIMFSYNNKELIINETVPNRFSPKSPDKAHLNLHINSLELGDSAVYFCASSQGYSNQPQHFGDGTRLSIL.

Remarks on this clonotype: This may be a read error, as it is one base from a much larger clone. This chain uses TRBV27 with TRBJ2-1; no definite D call. CDR1 and CDR2 (germline): MNHEY, SMNVEV (reference sequence). This CDR3 has 15 amino acids. Trimming took 5 bases from V and 3 from J, leaving 14 bases between them. The CDR3, as DNA: TGTGCCAGCAGTCCCGAGGACCCCCACTACAATGAGCAGTTCTTC. Amino acid sequence: CASSPEDPHYNEQFF.

This rearrangement joins TRBV20-1 to TRBJ2-3; no clear D. From germline, CDR1 is DFQATT and CDR2 SNEGSKA (reference sequence). V gave up 5 bases and J gave up 5 bases, with 11 bases separating them. This CDR3 comprises 12 residues. The CDR3 bases are TGCAGTGCTCAAACCTTCGGAGATACGCAGTATTTT. This gives the protein CSAQTFGDTQYF.

This clonotype was seen once. The chain employs TRBV12-3 or TRBV12-4 and TRBJ2-5, with 7 bases matching TRBD1. This CDR3 spans 19 amino acids. The V and J ends lost 7 bases and 4 bases, in that order; junction bases with no gene match: 24. DNA of the CDR3: TGTGCCAGCACCCTGAGGGCAGGACAGGACGCGCTTGGGGGAGAGACCCAGTACTTC. It is translated as CASTLRAGQDALGGETQYF.

The chain recombines TRBV6-1 with TRBJ2-1; D may be TRBD1 (5 bases). V was pared by 5 bases and J by 1 base, with 15 bases between. Germline lookup yields CDR1 MNHNS and CDR2 SASEGT. The CDR3 is 16 amino acids. CDR3 sequence (DNA): TGTGCCAGCAGTCCGCCGGGCAGGGCGTCCTACAATGAGCAGTTCTTC. Its translation is CASSPPGRASYNEQFF.